This T cell receptor (beta chain) was sequenced in a study of blood T cell repertoires in COVID-19. Study-wide background: The United States, Italy and Spain were the sources of the acute and convalescent COVID-19 samples. PBMCs, B-cell-depleted T cells, or T cells provided the cDNA or gDNA that made up the material.

This clone has a handful of counts. The CDR3 totals 14 residues. Between the trimmed V and J ends, which lost 3 bases and 0 bases, there was a span of 8 bases. Per the germline V gene, CDR1 is LGHDT and CDR2 is YNNKEL (reference sequence). Source study methods: The authors estimated nucleated cell counts from reference gene primer amplification. The repertoire was sequenced with immunoSEQ multiplex PCR; TCRdb's copy has only in-frame clones and lacks some. The V and J calls and the clone size are those of that table, but D and trimming were determined from the DNA. This table has tens of thousands of clones, roughly 88% appearing once.

Sequencing was performed on peripheral blood. This receptor was taken from a woman in her 70s with acute or convalescent COVID-19. The rearrangement links TRBV3-1 (or the pseudogene TRBV3-2) to TRBJ2-5, with D perhaps TRBD1 (6 bases). The CDR3 DNA is TGTGCCAGCAGCCACCACAGGGACCAAGAGACCCAGTACTTC. Translating gives CASSHHRDQETQYF.